These 27 T cell receptor beta chains came from one sample sequenced in a study of control samples from healthy donors and cancer patients (dated by TCRdb to 2018 to 2021). Libraries were built with the immunoSEQ multiplex PCR assay. TCRdb mirrors the immuneACCESS table, restricted to in-frame sequences. Some clones are absent from its copies; in checked studies, under half trace to an unresolved V gene, and the reason for the others is unknown. Here the sample has 73,000 or so clones; roughly 87% occur a single time. The top ten constitute just under 4% of the sample. Sequenced: blood. The source is a woman aged 50 to 60 in good health.

The chain links TRBV4-2 to TRBJ2-5; unclear D gene. There are 13 residues in the CDR3. Trimming took 0 bases from V and 2 from J, leaving 4 bases between them. Per the germline V gene, CDR1 is LGHNA and CDR2 is YNFKEQ. The CDR3 DNA is TGTGCCAGCAGCCAAGAGCAGCAAGAGACCCAGTACTTC. Its translation: CASSQEQQETQYF.

This chain uses TRBV5-6 with TRBJ1-5; TRBD1 matches 7 bases. Trimming at V came to 0 bases and at J to 4 bases, leaving 7 bases not matched to a gene. Germline V gives CDR1 SGHDT, CDR2 YYEEEE. This CDR3 region has 16 residues. CDR3 nucleotides: TGTGCCAGCAGCTTGGGTGTTCGACAGGGAAATCAGCCCCAGCATTTT. Protein sequence: CASSLGVRQGNQPQHF.

The chain uses TRBV6-5 and TRBJ2-1; D gene uncertain. Per germline, CDR1 MNHEY and CDR2 SVGAGI. V was trimmed by 0 bases and J by 6 bases, leaving 6 bases between them. The CDR3 spans 13 residues. As DNA, the CDR3 is TGTGCCAGCAGTTACTCTACAGTCAATGAGCAGTTCTTC. Its protein product is CASSYSTVNEQFF.

The chain uses TRBV12-3 or TRBV12-4 and TRBJ2-1; D may be TRBD1 (6 bases). CDR3 length: 13 residues. The V end was cut by 6 bases, the J end by 8 bases, with 14 bases between. CDR3 region: CASSRDTQYEQFF. In DNA form, the CDR3 reads TGTGCCAGCAGCCGGGACACTCAGTATGAGCAGTTCTTC.

V usage is TRBV6-6 and J usage is TRBJ1-2, with 9 positions matching TRBD1. The CDR3 contains 12 residues. The J segment lost 4 bases and the V segment lost 6 bases, leaving 0 bases of the junction unmatched. Germline CDR1 MNHNY, CDR2 SVGAGI (reference sequence). CDR3 amino acids: CASRGQGYGYTF. The CDR3 DNA is TGTGCCAGCAGGGGACAGGGCTATGGCTACACCTTC.

V usage is TRBV11-2 and J usage is TRBJ2-5, with 11 bases identical to TRBD2. Germline V CDR1 and CDR2: SGHAT, FQNNGV. The trim removed 6 bases at V and 5 bases at J, leaving 14 bases unmatched. CDR3 length equals 17 residues. The chain's CDR3 is CASSLITTSGSRETQYF. For the CDR3, the DNA is TGTGCCAGCAGTTTGATAACCACTAGCGGGAGCAGGGAGACCCAGTACTTC.

This clone was detected a few times. Here the CDR3 reads CATSRGTDGNTIYF. In DNA, the CDR3 is TGTGCCACCAGCAGAGGGACTGATGGAAACACCATATATTTT. V and J are TRBV15 and TRBJ1-3; D unclear. The V and J ends lost 1 base and 3 bases respectively, with 7 bases between them. CDR1 is LNHNV, CDR2 YYDKDF, per germline (reference sequence). The length of the CDR3 is 14 residues. The full variable domain, its missing parts supplied by reference TRBV15 and TRBJ1-3, is DAMVIQNPRYQVTQFGKPVTLSCSQTLNHNVMYWYQQKSSQAPKLLFHYYDKDFNNEADTPDNFQSRRPNTSFCFLDIRSPGLGDTAMYLCATSRGTDGNTIYFGEGSWLTVV.

The chain combines TRBV6-5 with TRBJ1-1, with 7 bases aligning to TRBD1. With V trimmed by 8 bases and J by 3 bases, 12 bases remained unmatched. Germline V gives CDR1 MNHEY, CDR2 SVGAGI. The CDR3 has 15 amino acids. CDR3 coding DNA: TGTGCCAGCTTGGGAGGGGGCGCCCAGGACACTGAAGCTTTCTTT. It specifies CASLGGGAQDTEAFF.

The rearrangement links TRBV9 to TRBJ2-7; D gene ambiguous. Germline CDR1 reads SGDLS; CDR2 reads YYNGEE. Between the trimmed V and J ends, which lost 0 bases and 3 bases, there was a span of 7 bases. This CDR3 has 13 residues. CDR3 nucleotides: TGTGCCAGCAGCGTAGGTAATAACTACGAGCAGTACTTC. Translation gives CASSVGNNYEQYF. Full variable domain (outside the CDR3, taken from reference TRBV9 and TRBJ2-7): DSGVTQTPKHLITATGQRVTLRCSPRSGDLSVYWYQQSLDQGLQFLIQYYNGEERAKGNILERFSAQQFPDLHSELNLSSLELGDSALYFCASSVGNNYEQYFGPGTRLTVT.

V usage is TRBV3-1 (or the pseudogene TRBV3-2) and J usage is TRBJ1-4, with no clear D. The CDR3 is 16 amino acids. V lost 0 bases and J lost 0, with 8 bases in between. Germline V CDR1 and CDR2: LGHDT, YNNKEL (reference sequence). Here the CDR3 DNA reads TGTGCCAGCAGCCAAGACAGGTCCTCAACTAATGAAAAACTGTTTTTT. It encodes CASSQDRSSTNEKLFF.

The chain combines TRBV10-3 with TRBJ1-5; maybe TRBD1 (5 bases). CDR1 is ENHRY, CDR2 SYGVKD, per germline. Trimming removed 5 bases from V and 1 base from J, with 12 bases in between. This CDR3 has 15 amino acids. The CDR3 DNA reads TGTGCCATCAGTTCCCCGGGACGGAGCAATCAGCCCCAGCATTTT. Protein sequence: CAISSPGRSNQPQHF.

In its sample, this clone ranks as medium-sized. The CDR3 is CASSLRGEYNEQFF. The CDR3 bases are TGTGCCAGCAGCTTAAGGGGGGAATACAATGAGCAGTTCTTC. This chain links TRBV7-9 with TRBJ2-1; D may match TRBD1 or TRBD2 (6 bases each). There are 14 residues in the CDR3. Trimming removed 2 bases from V and 4 bases from J, with 9 bases in between. The germline V gene has CDR1 SEHNR and CDR2 FQNEAQ (reference sequence).

The chain links TRBV30 to TRBJ1-4, with D uncertain. CDR3 length: 11 residues. V lost 6 bases and J lost 4, with 6 bases in between. In germline, CDR1 is GTSNPN, CDR2 SVGIG (reference sequence). This CDR3 reads CACQVNEKLFF. The DNA for the CDR3 is TGTGCCTGTCAGGTTAATGAAAAACTGTTTTTT.

This clone was counted once. The chain carries TRBV6-5 and TRBJ1-2, with D possibly matching TRBD1 (5 bases). V dropped 5 bases and J dropped 3 bases, with 13 bases sitting between them. This CDR3 spans 14 amino acids. CDR1 is MNHEY and CDR2 is SVGAGI in the germline V gene. CDR3 nucleotide sequence: TGTGCCAGCAGTCCCTGGGGGGAGGACTATGGCTACACCTTC. It yields the protein CASSPWGEDYGYTF.

The chain has TRBV5-1 and TRBJ2-3; D is perhaps TRBD1 (5 bases). The CDR3 spans 15 residues. Per the germline V gene, CDR1 is SGHRS and CDR2 is YFSETQ. Trimming took 3 bases from V and 1 from J, leaving 12 bases between them. The CDR3 here is CASSYIKGGTDTQYF. The DNA of the CDR3 is TGCGCCAGCAGCTACATAAAAGGGGGCACAGATACGCAGTATTTT. The full variable domain, with the rest looked up from reference TRBV5-1 and TRBJ2-3, is KAGVTQTPRYLIKTRGQQVTLSCSPISGHRSVSWYQQTPGQGLQFLFEYFSETQRNKGNFPGRFSGRQFSNSRSEMNVSTLELGDSALYLCASSYIKGGTDTQYFGPGTRLTVL.

The J gene is TRBJ1-5, the V gene TRBV7-9; no firm D call. This CDR3 comprises 13 residues. V shed 1 base and J shed 5 bases, with 6 bases lying between them. Germline V gene data show CDR1 as SEHNR and CDR2 as FQNEAQ (reference sequence). The CDR3 DNA sequence: TGTGCCAGCAGCTTAGGGGGTTATCAGCCCCAGCATTTT. This sequence encodes CASSLGGYQPQHF.

The chain recombines TRBV5-1 with TRBJ2-1; 7 bases align to TRBD1. Germline V CDR1 and CDR2: SGHRS, YFSETQ. The CDR3 covers 14 residues. J lost 7 bases, V lost 0 bases, and 4 bases had no gene match. CDR3 nucleotide sequence: TGCGCCAGCAGCTTGGTGTCAGGGGGAAATGAGCAGTTCTTC. This gives the protein CASSLVSGGNEQFF.

The chain joins TRBV5-5 to TRBJ1-5; TRBD1 agrees at 9 bases. Germline trimming cut 1 base from V and 2 bases from J; bases unmatched to any gene: 10. CDR3 length: 18 residues. CDR1 and CDR2 from the germline V gene are SGHKS and YYEKEE (reference sequence). Written as DNA, the CDR3 is TGTGCCAGCAGCTTGTCCCCGGGACAGGGAGGCGGCAATCAGCCCCAGCATTTT. The encoded protein is CASSLSPGQGGGNQPQHF.

The chain recombines TRBV6-6 with TRBJ2-5; D might be TRBD1 (6 bases). Per germline, CDR1 MNHNY and CDR2 SVGAGI (reference sequence). This CDR3 comprises 14 residues. Trimming cost V 8 bases and J 3 bases, with 16 bases left between them. CDR3 in DNA: TGTGCCAGCTGGCCCGCGAAGGGGGAAGAGACCCAGTACTTC. It encodes CASWPAKGEETQYF.

The chain uses TRBV30 and TRBJ1-2; D perhaps matches TRBD1 (6 bases). CDR3 size: 12 residues. V lost 2 bases, J lost 7 bases, and 11 bases lay in between. The germline V gene has CDR1 GTSNPN and CDR2 SVGIG (reference sequence). Here the CDR3 reads CAWSPLGAGYTF. CDR3 nucleotide sequence: TGTGCCTGGAGTCCTTTGGGGGCTGGCTACACCTTC.

The genes are TRBV20-1 and TRBJ2-5, with D uncertain. CDR3 length: 11 residues. V lost 5 bases to trimming and J lost 4 bases, with 8 bases between them. CDR1 DFQATT and CDR2 SNEGSKA come from the germline V gene (reference sequence). This CDR3 reads CSASDGETQYF. The CDR3 nucleotides read TGCAGTGCTTCGGACGGAGAGACCCAGTACTTC.

This clone was detected a few times. The chain joins TRBV30 to TRBJ1-3; D is unresolved. CDR1 is GTSNPN, CDR2 SVGIG, per germline (reference sequence). CDR3 length equals 11 residues. Between the trimmed V and J ends, which lost 1 base and 4 bases, there was a span of 2 bases. CDR3 DNA sequence: TGTGCCTGGAGTGGGGGAAACACCATATATTTT. Its protein product is CAWSGGNTIYF. The variable domain in full, completed from reference TRBV30 and TRBJ1-3, reads SQTIHQWPATLVQPVGSPLSLECTVEGTSNPNLYWYRQAAGRGLQLLFYSVGIGQISSEVPQNLSASRPQDRQFILSSKKLLLSDSGFYLCAWSGGNTIYFGEGSWLTVV.

The chain joins TRBV7-9 to TRBJ2-3, with TRBD1 identical over 9 bases. Germline CDR1 reads SEHNR; CDR2 reads FQNEAQ (reference sequence). The CDR3 runs to 14 residues. V trimming: 6 bases; J trimming: 4 bases; junction bases outside the gene matches: 5. Here the CDR3 reads CASRPQGAADTQYF. CDR3 in DNA: TGTGCCAGCAGGCCACAGGGGGCAGCAGATACGCAGTATTTT.

The rearrangement uses TRBV5-4 and TRBJ2-7, with 16 bases that match TRBD2. Germline-derived CDR1 and CDR2 are SGHNT and YYREEE (reference sequence). CDR3 length: 18 residues. Losses at the gene ends were 2 bases for V and 2 bases for J; bases not matched to a gene: 7. In nucleotides, the CDR3 is TGTGCCAGCAGCTTTGGGTTGGGACTAGCGGGAGGGCCCTACGAGCAGTACTTC. Amino acid sequence: CASSFGLGLAGGPYEQYF.

The CDR3 here is CSVEAGTSGYEQYF. CDR3 nucleotide sequence: TGCAGCGTTGAAGCCGGGACTAGCGGTTACGAGCAGTACTTC. The chain joins TRBV29-1 to TRBJ2-7; 11 bases align to TRBD2. The CDR3 covers 14 residues. Per germline, CDR1 SQVTM and CDR2 ANQGSEA. Trimming removed 1 base from V and 4 bases from J; junction bases left unmatched: 3.

The J gene is TRBJ2-1, the V gene TRBV6-1; TRBD2 matches 16 bases. With 2 bases clipped from V and 0 bases from J, the junction kept 7 bases outside the gene matches. The germline V gene encodes CDR1 MNHNS and CDR2 SASEGT. The CDR3 spans 20 residues. The CDR3 is CASSELGTSGGVGSYNEQFF. CDR3 nucleotides: TGTGCCAGCAGTGAATTAGGGACTAGCGGGGGGGTTGGCTCCTACAATGAGCAGTTCTTC.

The chain couples TRBV27 to TRBJ2-1, with 9 nucleotides matching TRBD2. Per the germline V gene, CDR1 is MNHEY and CDR2 is SMNVEV (reference sequence). The junction had 1 base not matched to a gene; V was cut back by 5 bases and J by 2 bases. There are 14 residues in the CDR3. The CDR3 bases are TGTGCCAGCAGTATAGCGGGAGCCTACAATGAGCAGTTCTTC. Protein product: CASSIAGAYNEQFF.